These T cell receptor beta chains were read from a single sample in a study of OX40 agonist ivuxolimab in advanced cancers. Sequenced by immunoSEQ multiplex PCR; TCRdb stores in-frame clones only, minus some. In the table there are 70,000 to 95,000 clones, 70% to 85% of which are singletons. The source was CD4+ or CD8+ T cells sorted from blood, collected in a trial of the OX40 agonist ivuxolimab. Receptor source: an adult with an advanced solid tumor such as melanoma, head and neck, liver or kidney cancer. Both conserved end residues are part of each CDR3. Fields, in order: V gene, clone size, J gene, D gene, CDR3 protein, CDR3 DNA. A D gene is named only where the DNA matches it firmly. Expanded clones get a size class; other rows say once, few or many, or leave the size out.

TRBV27	.	TRBJ2-3	TRBD2	CASSLTSGKLTDTQYF	TGTGCCAGCAGTTTGACTAGCGGGAAATTAACAGATACGCAGTATTTT
TRBV5-1	.	TRBJ1-1	.	CASSLGSGKANTEAFF	TGCGCCAGCAGCTTGGGGTCAGGAAAGGCGAACACTGAAGCTTTCTTT
TRBV10-3	.	TRBJ2-7	.	CAIKGASFYEQYF	TGTGCCATCAAAGGCGCAAGTTTCTACGAGCAGTACTTC
TRBV11-3	.	TRBJ2-1	TRBD2	CASSLGLAGHNEQFF	TGTGCCAGCAGCTTAGGACTAGCGGGTCACAATGAGCAGTTCTTC
TRBV19	.	TRBJ1-5	.	CASSIFYDSPNGNQPQHF	TGTGCCAGTAGTATATTCTATGACAGCCCGAACGGCAATCAGCCCCAGCATTTT
TRBV11-2	.	TRBJ2-1	.	CASSLGPRDTSYNEQFF	TGTGCCAGCAGCTTAGGTCCCCGTGATACCTCCTACAATGAGCAGTTCTTC
TRBV7-9	.	TRBJ2-1	TRBD2	CASSLGSGGPGEQFF	TGTGCCAGCAGCTTAGGATCGGGAGGGCCGGGTGAGCAGTTCTTC
TRBV5-1	.	TRBJ1-2	.	CASSWGGYGYTF	TGCGCCAGCAGTTGGGGGGGTTATGGCTACACCTTC
TRBV5-1	.	TRBJ2-1	.	CASSWSRDLSEQFF	TGCGCCAGCAGCTGGAGCCGGGACTTGAGTGAGCAGTTCTTC
TRBV5-3	.	TRBJ2-1	.	CARSSVSDAGHVYNEQFF	TGTGCCAGAAGCTCCGTTTCTGATGCGGGACATGTCTACAATGAGCAGTTCTTC
TRBV7-3	.	TRBJ2-2	.	CASSRGQTGELFF	TGTGCCAGCAGCCGCGGGCAGACCGGGGAGCTGTTTTTT
TRBV7-3	once	TRBJ2-1	.	CASSSDNEQFF	TGTGCCAGCAGCTCGGACAATGAGCAGTTCTTC
TRBV6-1	once	TRBJ1-1	.	CASSEGQLNTEAFF	TGTGCCAGCAGTGAAGGACAGCTGAACACTGAAGCTTTCTTT
TRBV4-3	.	TRBJ2-1	TRBD2	CASSQGERGNEQFF	TGCGCCAGCAGCCAAGGGGAGCGGGGCAATGAGCAGTTCTTC
TRBV2	.	TRBJ2-5	.	CASSEEQMVQETQYF	TGTGCCAGCAGTGAAGAACAGATGGTTCAAGAGACCCAGTACTTC
TRBV6-5	once	TRBJ2-2	.	CATRGTWSTGELFF	TGTGCCACCCGGGGGACGTGGAGCACCGGGGAGCTGTTTTTT
TRBV5-1	.	TRBJ2-7	.	CASSLETPYEQYF	TGCGCCAGCAGCTTGGAAACCCCCTACGAGCAGTACTTC
TRBV28	.	TRBJ1-5	.	CASSLEWGRVISTSNQPQHF	TGTGCCAGCAGTTTAGAGTGGGGCAGGGTGATCTCAACAAGCAATCAGCCCCAGCATTTT
TRBV19	.	TRBJ2-7	.	CASSMEIRYEQYF	TGTGCCAGTAGTATGGAGATTCGGTACGAGCAGTACTTC
TRBV30	once	TRBJ1-3	.	CAWMAVSGNTIYF	TGTGCCTGGATGGCAGTCTCTGGAAACACCATATATTTT
TRBV7-2	.	TRBJ2-1	.	CASMVEAAYNEQFF	TGTGCCAGCATGGTCGAAGCGGCCTACAATGAGCAGTTCTTC
TRBV5-6	.	TRBJ2-3	TRBD2	CASSHLFLFGLAGANTQYF	TGTGCCAGCAGCCACCTTTTCCTTTTCGGACTAGCGGGAGCAAATACGCAGTATTTT
TRBV5-1	.	TRBJ2-2	TRBD2	CASSLASGSTGELFF	TGCGCCAGCAGCTTGGCCAGCGGGAGCACCGGGGAGCTGTTTTTT
TRBV9	few	TRBJ2-1	TRBD2	CASSASGRVDEQFF	TGTGCCAGCAGCGCTAGCGGGAGAGTAGATGAGCAGTTCTTC
TRBV29-1	.	TRBJ2-7	.	CSGGRRGSHF	TGCAGCGGGGGTCGGAGGGGGTCTCACTTC
TRBV11-2	.	TRBJ2-7	.	CASSLVLHEQYF	TGTGCCAGCAGCTTAGTCCTCCACGAGCAGTACTTC
TRBV19	.	TRBJ1-1	.	CASTTTGGTEAFF	TGTGCCAGTACCACGACAGGTGGCACTGAAGCTTTCTTT
TRBV15	.	TRBJ2-7	TRBD2	CATSRGLAGSWGLHEQYF	TGTGCCACCAGCAGAGGACTAGCGGGATCCTGGGGTCTCCACGAGCAGTACTTC
TRBV6-6	.	TRBJ2-2	.	CASRGWEVGELFF	TGTGCCAGCAGAGGGTGGGAGGTAGGGGAGCTGTTTTTT
TRBV30	.	TRBJ2-7	TRBD2	CAWSGGSDTYEQYF	TGTGCCTGGAGTGGCGGGAGTGATACCTACGAGCAGTACTTC
TRBV7-8	.	TRBJ2-3	TRBD2	CASSLVGTSGSGADTQYF	TGTGCCAGCAGCCTAGTCGGGACTAGCGGGAGCGGGGCAGATACGCAGTATTTT